Included here is one T cell receptor (beta chain) sequence, with context. The antigen is unknown. This table comes from immunoSEQ multiplex PCR, and its TCRdb copy is limited to in-frame clones, with some not included. The table has some 80,000 clones, more than 60% seen once. The sample is drawn from a study of T cell responses to AZD1222 COVID-19 vaccine. Findings and caveats of the study: The CD4 TCRs associated with vaccination extended across spike and predominated at 160-218 and 743-854. The donor cohort was predominantly white British with a female majority, and clonal diversity may have been underestimated. Per reports, nearly half of all spike-specific TCRs target regions that are unmutated in variants. Sampled repertoires all dated from after the peak T cell response.

The source of this sequence is an adult who received the MenACWY meningococcal vaccine as a control. The sequenced sample was peripheral blood, obtained 28 days after the second dose of the MenACWY control vaccine.

CDR3 amino acids: CASSKGTPLVLRYTF. CDR3 nucleotide sequence: TGTGCCAGCAGCAAAGGGACGCCTTTGGTTCTCCGCTACACCTTC. J is TRBJ1-2 and V is TRBV21-1. TRBV21-1 is marked as a pseudogene. The CDR3 loop spans 15 amino acids.